The next 16 T cell receptor beta chains were all read from a single sample in a study of blood T cell repertoires in COVID-19. The repertoire was sequenced with immunoSEQ multiplex PCR; TCRdb's copy has only in-frame clones and lacks some. The sample gives 100,000 or so clones, around nine tenths of which show up once; about 3% is in the top ten. Sequencing used peripheral blood. The receptors stem from a man between 50 and 59 years old with active or convalescent COVID-19.

This chain links TRBV7-2 with TRBJ2-2; 9 positions agree with TRBD2. The CDR3 runs 17 residues. The V gene's germline CDR1 is SGHTA and CDR2 FQGNSA. V lost 1 base, J lost 4 bases, and 7 bases stayed unmatched. CDR3 in DNA: TGTGCCAGCAGCTTAGACCAGGGACTAGCAGCCACCGGGGAGCTGTTTTTT. As protein: CASSLDQGLAATGELFF.

This clone was seen just once. The chain recombines TRBV21-1 with TRBJ1-5. TRBV21-1 is deemed a pseudogene. The CDR3 is made up of 18 amino acids. CDR3 nucleotides: TGTGCCAGCAGCAAAACTACCGATCGAGCTTATAGCAATCAGCCCCAGCATTTT. Amino acid sequence: CASSKTTDRAYSNQPQHF.

The chain recombines TRBV6-1 with TRBJ1-2; D gene uncertain. This CDR3 contains 15 residues. Germline loops: CDR1 MNHNS, CDR2 SASEGT. V dropped 0 bases and J dropped 5 bases, with 13 bases sitting between them. The CDR3 bases are TGTGCCAGCAGTGAAGCAGTGGGCTTTAATTATGGCTACACCTTC. The encoded protein is CASSEAVGFNYGYTF.

The chain carries TRBV4-3 and TRBJ1-1; possibly TRBD1 for D (5 bases). Germline CDR1 reads LGHNA; CDR2 reads YSLEER. Trimming took 1 base from V and 5 from J, leaving 17 bases between them. CDR3 size: 16 residues. The CDR3 DNA follows: TGCGCCAGCAGCCAAGCCCAGGTCAGGGAAGGGACTGAAGCTTTCTTT. It yields the protein CASSQAQVREGTEAFF.

V is TRBV11-2 and J is TRBJ1-6; 10 bases fit TRBD1. The CDR3 has 14 residues. V lost 4 bases, J lost 7 bases, and 1 base stayed unmatched. The germline V gene encodes CDR1 SGHAT and CDR2 FQNNGV. The CDR3 sequence: CASSSGQGNSPLHF. For the CDR3, the DNA is TGTGCCAGCAGCTCGGGACAGGGGAATTCACCCCTCCACTTT. The complete variable domain, with remaining parts taken from reference TRBV11-2 and TRBJ1-6, reads EAGVAQSPRYKIIEKRQSVAFWCNPISGHATLYWYQQILGQGPKLLIQFQNNGVVDDSQLPKDRFSAERLKGVDSTLKIQPAKLEDSAVYLCASSSGQGNSPLHFGNGTRLTVT.

The chain recombines TRBV10-2 with TRBJ2-1; 10 bases agree with TRBD2. CDR1 and CDR2 from the germline V gene are WSHSY and SAAADI. J was trimmed by 10 bases and V by 6 bases; bases with no gene match: 9. The CDR3 covers 14 residues. This chain's CDR3 is CASSPSGGAGEQFF. DNA of the CDR3: TGCGCCAGCAGCCCGAGCGGGGGGGCGGGAGAGCAGTTCTTC.

The chain couples TRBV27 to TRBJ2-2; D might be TRBD1 (5 bases). This CDR3 has 14 residues. V lost 5 bases to trimming and J lost 5 bases, with 12 bases between them. The germline gives CDR1 MNHEY, CDR2 SMNVEV (reference sequence). The chain's CDR3 is CASSPSSGTGELFF. DNA for the CDR3: TGTGCCAGCAGTCCGTCGTCAGGGACCGGGGAGCTGTTTTTT.

This chain joins TRBV28 and TRBJ1-5; D might be TRBD1 (6 bases). Trimming removed 6 bases at V and 3 bases at J, with 12 bases between. The germline V gene has CDR1 MDHEN and CDR2 SYDVKM. The CDR3 totals 14 residues. The CDR3 sequence: CASRGTGHNQPQHF. CDR3 DNA: TGTGCCAGCAGGGGAACAGGGCACAATCAGCCCCAGCATTTT.

This clone was detected a few times. The V call is TRBV6-6, the J call TRBJ1-1; 12 bases fit TRBD1. Germline-derived CDR1 and CDR2 are MNHNY and SVGAGI (reference sequence). Germline trimming cut 5 bases from V and 1 base from J; bases unmatched to any gene: 2. The CDR3 extends over 15 amino acids. The CDR3 DNA is TGTGCCAGCAGTCCGGGACAGGGGGCGAACACTGAAGCTTTCTTT. It yields the protein CASSPGQGANTEAFF.

J is TRBJ1-1 and V is TRBV19, with a tentative D call TRBD1 (6 bases). The CDR3 is 13 amino acids. V was trimmed by 9 bases and J by 2 bases, leaving 13 bases between them. Germline V gives CDR1 LNHDA, CDR2 SQIVND (reference sequence). The CDR3 loop is CASARQVNTEAFF. CDR3 DNA: TGTGCCAGCGCAAGACAGGTCAACACTGAAGCTTTCTTT. The variable domain in full, completed from reference TRBV19 and TRBJ1-1, reads DGGITQSPKYLFRKEGQNVTLSCEQNLNHDAMYWYRQDPGQGLRLIYYSQIVNDFQKGDIAEGYSVSREKKESFPLTVTSAQKNPTAFYLCASARQVNTEAFFGQGTRLTVV.

The CDR3 DNA follows: TGTGCCAGCAGTTTGGGGACAGGGCCGAATCAGCCCCAGCATTTT. Its protein is CASSLGTGPNQPQHF. This sequence joins TRBV28 and TRBJ1-5; TRBD1 agrees at 9 bases. Germline values: CDR1 MDHEN, CDR2 SYDVKM. The CDR3 extends over 15 amino acids. The V and J ends lost 3 bases and 4 bases, in that order; junction bases with no gene match: 4.

This chain connects TRBV28 to TRBJ2-3; 11 bases fit TRBD2. V lost 7 bases to trimming and J lost 5 bases; unmatched junction nucleotides: 5. This CDR3 is built from 14 residues. CDR1 MDHEN and CDR2 SYDVKM come from the germline V gene. CDR3 protein: CASNIAGGRDTQYF. The CDR3 bases are TGTGCCAGCAATATAGCGGGGGGGAGAGATACGCAGTATTTT.

This chain connects TRBV4-3 to TRBJ1-4, with D possibly TRBD1 on 5 matching bases. The germline V gene encodes CDR1 LGHNA and CDR2 YSLEER. The CDR3 has 14 amino acids. V was clipped by 4 bases and J by 7 bases, with 13 bases between them. The CDR3 DNA is TGCGCCAGCAGCCGGGGCCAAAGGGGTGAAAAACTGTTTTTT. This translates into CASSRGQRGEKLFF.

This chain connects TRBV7-7 to TRBJ2-1, with a weak D call TRBD2 (7 bases). This CDR3 contains 15 residues. The germline V and J ends were trimmed by 3 bases and 8 bases, with 17 bases remaining between them. In germline, CDR1 is SSHAT, CDR2 FNYEAQ (reference sequence). The CDR3 DNA follows: TGTGCCAGCAGCTTGGGCGGGGGCGCCGACTATGAGCAGTTCTTC. This translates into CASSLGGGADYEQFF. Full variable domain (remainder filled in from reference TRBV7-7 and TRBJ2-1): GAGVSQSPRYKVTKRGQDVTLRCDPISSHATLYWYQQALGQGPEFLTYFNYEAQPDKSGLPSDRFSAERPEGSISTLTIQRTEQRDSAMYRCASSLGGGADYEQFFGPGTRLTVL.

V and J are TRBV19 and TRBJ2-4, with 7 bases lining up with TRBD1. The junction had 5 bases not matched to a gene; V was cut back by 6 bases and J by 0 bases. This CDR3 is 15 amino acids long. Germline V gene lookup returns CDR1 LNHDA and CDR2 SQIVND (reference sequence). The CDR3 region has the DNA TGTGCCAGTAGCAGGGACAGCCAAGCCAAAAACATTCAGTACTTC. This codes for CASSRDSQAKNIQYF.

For the CDR3, the DNA is TGTGCCAGTTCCCGGGGGACAGGGGTAGGCTCTGGGGCCAACGTCCTGACTTTC. Residues: CASSRGTGVGSGANVLTF. The J gene is TRBJ2-6, the V gene TRBV19, with 10 bases matching TRBD1. Germline V gene lookup returns CDR1 LNHDA and CDR2 SQIVND (reference sequence). Losses at the gene ends were 8 bases for V and 0 bases for J; bases not matched to a gene: 10. The CDR3 extends over 18 amino acids.